Below are 27 T cell receptor beta chains sequenced from a single sample in a study of T-cell reconstitution after alpha-beta-depleted transplantation in children. Unique molecular identifiers tagged the TCRbeta library. TCRdb ran MiXCR on the PCR reads and lists one entry per CDR3 protein. The table records around 960,000 distinct CDR3 sequences, about 26% of them present only once. The sample consisted of PBMCs, mostly from graft donor cells, taken 360 days after TCRalphabeta/CD19-depleted stem cell transplant. These TCRs come from a boy less than two years old who had a stem cell transplant for SCID, so the T cells may come from the graft donor.

This clonotype was seen only a few times. The V call is TRBV20-1, the J call TRBJ2-3, with TRBD1 matching 8 bases. The trim removed 5 bases at V and 3 bases at J, leaving 7 bases unmatched. This CDR3 comprises 14 residues. Germline V gene lookup returns CDR1 DFQATT and CDR2 SNEGSKA (reference sequence). The CDR3 DNA sequence: TGCAGTGCTCTGACAGGGGTCAGGACAGATACGCAGTATTTT. It encodes CSALTGVRTDTQYF.

J is TRBJ2-2 and V is TRBV12-3 or TRBV12-4; D possibly uses TRBD1 or TRBD2 (6 bases each). V was cut by 3 bases and J by 8 bases, with 16 bases left in between. This CDR3 has 15 amino acids. The CDR3 DNA reads TGTGCCAGCAGTTTCTATGGGGGGCAACCGGGGGAGCTGTTTTTT. Encoded protein: CASSFYGGQPGELFF.

The rearrangement links TRBV2 to TRBJ1-4, with D uncertain. CDR1 is SNHLY and CDR2 is FYNNEI in the germline V gene. CDR3 size: 14 residues. V lost 4 bases to trimming and J lost 0 bases, with 6 bases between them. The CDR3 spells CASSVAATNEKLFF. The CDR3 DNA reads as TGTGCCAGCAGTGTGGCGGCAACTAATGAAAAACTGTTTTTT.

The CDR3 sequence: CASSRDTLSYEQYF. CDR3 nucleotide sequence: TGTGCCAGCAGCCGCGACACCCTCTCCTACGAGCAGTACTTC. The rearrangement joins TRBV6-1 to TRBJ2-7; D is undetermined. CDR1 MNHNS and CDR2 SASEGT come from the germline V gene. The CDR3 sequence is 14 residues long. Between the trimmed V and J ends, which lost 6 bases and 0 bases, there was a span of 12 bases.

In its sample, this clonotype was seen once. Here the CDR3 reads CSAGTGPNTEAFF. CDR3 nucleotide sequence: TGCAGCGCTGGGACAGGACCCAACACTGAAGCTTTCTTT. The rearrangement joins TRBV29-1 to TRBJ1-1; TRBD1 aligns across 8 bases. Per the germline V gene, CDR1 is SQVTM and CDR2 is ANQGSEA. This CDR3 has 13 amino acids. The V gene end was trimmed by 7 bases and the J gene end by 2 bases; junction bases not matched to a gene: 6.

The chain carries TRBV7-6 and TRBJ2-7; TRBD1 aligns across 9 bases. The germline V gene encodes CDR1 SGHVS and CDR2 FNYEAQ. The CDR3 is made up of 15 amino acids. The J segment lost 3 bases and the V segment lost 5 bases, leaving 8 bases of the junction unmatched. The CDR3 is CASSPPDRGFYEQYF. The CDR3 nucleotides read TGTGCCAGCAGCCCCCCGGACAGGGGATTCTACGAGCAGTACTTC.

V usage is TRBV6-2 or TRBV6-3 and J usage is TRBJ1-4; 7 nucleotides agree with TRBD1. Trimming removed 2 bases from V and 5 bases from J; junction bases left unmatched: 8. Germline V lookup: CDR1 MNHEY, CDR2 SVGEGT. The CDR3 totals 16 residues. This chain's CDR3 is CASSYRPTGQNEKLFF. The CDR3 bases are TGTGCCAGCAGTTACCGCCCGACAGGGCAGAATGAAAAACTGTTTTTT.

V is TRBV6-1 and J is TRBJ2-6; D not resolved. V was shortened by 7 bases and J by 0 bases, with 19 bases between the two germline ends. This CDR3 comprises 18 residues. CDR1 is MNHNS and CDR2 is SASEGT in the germline V gene. DNA of the CDR3: TGTGCCAGCATCCAAATTAAGGAATTCGGCTCTGGGGCCAACGTCCTGACTTTC. Protein sequence: CASIQIKEFGSGANVLTF.

CDR3 protein: CASRGRGGNYGYTF. The CDR3 DNA sequence: TGTGCCAGCAGGGGAAGGGGAGGTAACTATGGCTACACCTTC. The chain employs TRBV6-1 and TRBJ1-2, with D tentatively TRBD1 (5 bases). The CDR3 totals 14 residues. With 6 bases removed from V and 1 base from J, the gap between germline ends came to 12 bases. The germline V gene encodes CDR1 MNHNS and CDR2 SASEGT.

This chain's CDR3 is CASSVRVNSYEQYF. DNA for the CDR3: TGTGCCAGCAGCGTGCGGGTAAACTCCTACGAGCAGTACTTC. The chain combines TRBV9 with TRBJ2-7; maybe TRBD2 (5 bases). V lost 2 bases to trimming and J lost 0 bases, with 9 bases between them. The CDR3 totals 14 residues. Germline V gene data show CDR1 as SGDLS and CDR2 as YYNGEE. Looking up the rest from reference TRBV9 and TRBJ2-7 gives the full variable domain: DSGVTQTPKHLITATGQRVTLRCSPRSGDLSVYWYQQSLDQGLQFLIQYYNGEERAKGNILERFSAQQFPDLHSELNLSSLELGDSALYFCASSVRVNSYEQYFGPGTRLTVT.

The chain joins TRBV27 to TRBJ1-5, with D perhaps matching TRBD1 (6 bases). Germline V gives CDR1 MNHEY, CDR2 SMNVEV (reference sequence). The CDR3 has 14 residues. Trimming removed 3 bases from V and 6 bases from J, with 12 bases in between. The CDR3 DNA follows: TGTGCCAGCAGTTTGTCATCAGGGGTTCAGCCCCAGCATTTT. Amino acid sequence: CASSLSSGVQPQHF.

There are a few counts of this clonotype. J is TRBJ2-6 and V is TRBV4-1; either TRBD1 or TRBD2 may supply D (6 bases each). The CDR3 contains 18 residues. The germline V and J ends were trimmed by 2 bases and 0 bases, with 14 bases remaining between them. Germline values: CDR1 MGHRA, CDR2 YSYEKL. Written as DNA, the CDR3 is TGCGCCAGCAGCCAACAAGTGGAGGGGGGCTCTGGGGCCAACGTCCTGACTTTC. As protein: CASSQQVEGGSGANVLTF.

The chain couples TRBV7-2 to TRBJ2-4, with a weak D call TRBD1 (7 bases). The CDR3 has 13 amino acids. Looked up from germline, CDR1 is SGHTA and CDR2 is FQGNSA. V lost 7 bases to trimming and J lost 4 bases, with 11 bases between them. The CDR3 loop reads CASIPGGKNIQYF. The CDR3 DNA reads TGTGCCAGCATCCCAGGGGGGAAAAACATTCAGTACTTC.

The J gene is TRBJ1-2, the V gene TRBV12-3 or TRBV12-4; no reliable D call. Trimming left V 5 bases short and J 0 bases short, with 13 bases between. There are 15 residues in the CDR3. DNA for the CDR3: TGTGCCAGCAGTCTCTTGACCAGTACTAACTATGGCTACACCTTC. This translates into CASSLLTSTNYGYTF.

The chain is built from TRBV6-5 and TRBJ1-4; the D gene is possibly TRBD1 (6 bases). CDR1 MNHEY and CDR2 SVGAGI come from the germline V gene. The CDR3 extends over 14 amino acids. V shed 5 bases and J shed 6 bases, with 13 bases lying between them. CDR3 sequence reads: CASSNWHRDEKLFF. DNA of the CDR3: TGTGCCAGCAGTAACTGGCACAGGGATGAAAAACTGTTTTTT.

This clonotype occurred a few times. The genes are TRBV7-2 and TRBJ2-7; 11 bases line up with TRBD1. Germline-derived CDR1 and CDR2 are SGHTA and FQGNSA. The CDR3 spans 15 residues. V lost 2 bases and J lost 4; bases outside the gene matches: 4. CDR3 sequence reads: CASSLRGQGDYEQYF. CDR3 nucleotide sequence: TGTGCCAGCAGCTTAAGGGGACAGGGGGATTACGAGCAGTACTTC. Variable domain in full (rest from reference TRBV7-2 and TRBJ2-7): GAGVSQSPSNKVTEKGKDVELRCDPISGHTALYWYRQSLGQGLEFLIYFQGNSAPDKSGLPSDRFSAERTGGSVSTLTIQRTQQEDSAVYLCASSLRGQGDYEQYFGPGTRLTVT.

The sample holds a few counts of this clonotype. The rearrangement uses TRBV29-1 and TRBJ2-5; 7 nucleotides agree with TRBD1. Germline values: CDR1 SQVTM, CDR2 ANQGSEA. The CDR3 is 15 amino acids. V lost 6 bases, J lost 1 base, and 11 bases stayed unmatched. The CDR3 sequence is CSVDTGASFQETQYF. CDR3 bases: TGCAGCGTGGACACAGGGGCCTCCTTCCAAGAGACCCAGTACTTC.

The chain employs TRBV4-3 and TRBJ2-1; D remains unclear. The CDR3 has 17 amino acids. Per the germline V gene, CDR1 is LGHNA and CDR2 is YSLEER. V lost 4 bases and J 2 bases, leaving 18 bases between the germline ends. CDR3 sequence reads: CASSRTTGPPAYNEQFF. The CDR3 coding sequence is TGCGCCAGCAGCCGCACCACCGGACCACCTGCCTACAATGAGCAGTTCTTC.

In this sample, this clonotype turned up a few times. The chain joins TRBV11-2 to TRBJ2-3; TRBD2 agrees at 7 bases. The CDR3 contains 16 residues. Trimming removed 3 bases from V and 0 bases from J; junction bases left unmatched: 6. Per the germline V gene, CDR1 is SGHAT and CDR2 is FQNNGV. Written as DNA, the CDR3 is TGTGCCAGCAGCTTGGGAGGGGCCTCTAGCACAGATACGCAGTATTTT. Encoded protein: CASSLGGASSTDTQYF.

The rearrangement joins TRBV6-1 to TRBJ2-1; 7 nucleotides line up with TRBD2. The CDR3 has 15 amino acids. Unmatched junction bases numbered 11, after V lost 8 bases and J lost 4 bases. Germline CDR1 reads MNHNS; CDR2 reads SASEGT. CDR3 nucleotides: TGTGCCAGCTGGAGGAGCGGGGTGGGATACAATGAGCAGTTCTTC. Protein product: CASWRSGVGYNEQFF.

This clonotype was recorded a few times. This rearrangement joins TRBV5-1 to TRBJ1-1, with D maybe TRBD1 (6 bases). Germline-derived CDR1 and CDR2 are SGHRS and YFSETQ. V was pared by 0 bases and J by 1 base, with 16 bases between. The CDR3 covers 17 residues. The CDR3 loop reads CASSLGQVLNGNTEAFF. The DNA of the CDR3 is TGCGCCAGCAGCTTGGGACAGGTCCTAAATGGGAACACTGAAGCTTTCTTT.

This clonotype showed up just a few times. The gene calls are TRBV20-1 and TRBJ1-2; D possibly corresponds to TRBD1 (6 bases). Trimming removed 2 bases at V and 4 bases at J, with 14 bases between. CDR1 is DFQATT and CDR2 is SNEGSKA in the germline V gene (reference sequence). The length of the CDR3 is 14 residues. The CDR3 spells CSARSRGPSYGYTF. CDR3 bases: TGCAGTGCTAGATCCCGGGGGCCCAGCTATGGCTACACCTTC.

This chain connects TRBV20-1 to TRBJ2-7; 8 bases match TRBD1. V trimming: 6 bases; J trimming: 3 bases; junction bases outside the gene matches: 10. Looked up from germline, CDR1 is DFQATT and CDR2 is SNEGSKA (reference sequence). The CDR3 has 14 amino acids. The CDR3 bases are TGCAGTGCCACCTCAGGGGGCCCCTACTACGAGCAGTACTTC. Translating it yields CSATSGGPYYEQYF.

This clonotype was seen only a few times. The chain links TRBV11-2 to TRBJ2-3; D is unclear. Trimming took 11 bases from V and 7 from J, leaving 13 bases between them. The CDR3 has 11 amino acids. The germline gives CDR1 SGHAT, CDR2 FQNNGV. The DNA of the CDR3 is TGTGCCTCCACGTCCGGATATACGCAGTATTTT. Translating it yields CASTSGYTQYF.

This clonotype was detected a few times. The genes are TRBV10-3 and TRBJ1-1, with D perhaps TRBD1 (6 bases). CDR1 and CDR2 from the germline V gene are ENHRY and SYGVKD. Trimming removed 3 bases from V and 7 bases from J, with 9 bases in between. The CDR3 has 12 residues. Here the CDR3 reads CAISDADSEAFF. The CDR3 DNA reads as TGTGCCATCAGTGACGCGGACAGTGAAGCTTTCTTT.

This clonotype was picked up a small number of times. The chain is built from TRBV20-1 and TRBJ1-5; 9 bases line up with TRBD1. V lost 5 bases and J lost 2; bases outside the gene matches: 10. The CDR3 spans 16 residues. CDR1 and CDR2 (germline): DFQATT, SNEGSKA (reference sequence). The CDR3 here is CSARQGVGVRNQPQHF. CDR3 DNA: TGCAGTGCTCGACAGGGGGTGGGGGTTCGCAATCAGCCCCAGCATTTT.

This clonotype was detected many times. The genes are TRBV5-1 and TRBJ2-7, with 12 bases lining up with TRBD1. Germline trimming cut 2 bases from V and 4 bases from J; bases unmatched to any gene: 4. In germline, CDR1 is SGHRS, CDR2 YFSETQ. This CDR3 is 15 amino acids long. This CDR3 reads CASSFGTGGLYEQYF. In DNA form, the CDR3 reads TGCGCCAGCAGCTTCGGGACAGGGGGCTTGTACGAGCAGTACTTC. The complete variable domain, with remaining parts taken from reference TRBV5-1 and TRBJ2-7, reads KAGVTQTPRYLIKTRGQQVTLSCSPISGHRSVSWYQQTPGQGLQFLFEYFSETQRNKGNFPGRFSGRQFSNSRSEMNVSTLELGDSALYLCASSFGTGGLYEQYFGPGTRLTVT.